The 17 T cell receptor beta chains below come from one sample, sequenced in a study of cytomegalovirus exposure and HLA in healthy donors. PCR amplification relied on 60 Vbeta primers (plus 13 Jbeta primers). Only in-frame clones appear in the TCRdb table, and some are missing; sequencing was by immunoSEQ multiplex PCR. The sample yields under 200,000 clones, roughly 76% seen once. Sequencing used PBMCs. The source is a man aged 55-75 years in good health and CMV-seronegative.

The chain employs TRBV4-2 and TRBJ1-4; D ambiguous. V was shortened by 1 base and J by 3 bases, with 9 bases between the two germline ends. CDR1 LGHNA and CDR2 YNFKEQ come from the germline V gene. The CDR3 has 15 residues. DNA of the CDR3: TGTGCCAGCAGCCAAGTGTGGCCGCCTAATGAAAAACTGTTTTTT. It encodes CASSQVWPPNEKLFF.

The rearrangement links TRBV23-1 to TRBJ2-7, with 8 bases that match TRBD2. TRBV23-1 is placed among ORFs of uncertain function. This CDR3 is 15 amino acids long. The V and J ends lost 1 base and 1 base, in that order; junction bases with no gene match: 3. The CDR3 sequence: CASSQYPGGSYEQYF. The CDR3, as DNA: TGCGCCAGCAGTCAATATCCGGGAGGGTCCTACGAGCAGTACTTC.

The chain couples TRBV5-4 to TRBJ2-7; 10 positions match TRBD1. V gave up 4 bases and J gave up 0 bases; unmatched junction bases: 4. CDR1 and CDR2 from the germline V gene are SGHNT and YYREEE (reference sequence). The CDR3 has 15 residues. The CDR3 reads CASSTGTGASYEQYF. CDR3 bases: TGTGCCAGCAGCACCGGGACAGGGGCCTCCTACGAGCAGTACTTC.

The CDR3 region is CASSVGGDREAFF. As DNA, the CDR3 is TGTGCCAGCAGCGTAGGCGGGGACAGGGAAGCTTTCTTT. J is TRBJ1-1 and V is TRBV7-2; 8 positions match TRBD1. The CDR3 sequence is 13 residues long. The junction had 7 bases not matched to a gene; V was cut back by 5 bases and J by 8 bases. Germline CDR1 is SGHTA and CDR2 is FQGNSA.

This clone was observed a few times. The gene calls are TRBV6-6 and TRBJ2-7; perhaps TRBD2 as D (6 bases). This CDR3 comprises 16 residues. With 2 bases removed from V and 4 bases from J, the gap between germline ends came to 18 bases. Germline-derived CDR1 and CDR2 are MNHNY and SVGAGI (reference sequence). The CDR3 DNA is TGTGCCAGCAGTTACATGGAGGGGCAGGCGGGGTACGAGCAGTACTTC. It encodes CASSYMEGQAGYEQYF.

The CDR3 DNA reads TGTGCCTGTCGTGGGGGGCCGGGAGGGGAAAAACTGTTTTTT. It specifies CACRGGPGGEKLFF. The chain links TRBV30 to TRBJ1-4; possibly TRBD1 for D (6 bases). Trimming removed 6 bases from V and 8 bases from J, with 19 bases in between. The CDR3 has 14 residues. The germline V gene encodes CDR1 GTSNPN and CDR2 SVGIG (reference sequence).

The chain has TRBV5-4 and TRBJ2-1, with 11 positions matching TRBD1. This CDR3 comprises 14 residues. After removal of 10 bases from V and 5 bases from J, the junction contained 8 bases not matched to a gene. Germline V CDR1 and CDR2: SGHNT, YYREEE (reference sequence). CDR3 loop: CALEDRGRDNEQFF. Here the CDR3 DNA reads TGTGCCCTTGAGGACAGGGGGCGCGACAATGAGCAGTTCTTC.

DNA of the CDR3: TGTGCCAGCAGCTTAGTGGGGAGCTACAGGGAGAACTACGAGCAGTACTTC. Residues: CASSLVGSYRENYEQYF. The rearrangement links TRBV7-2 to TRBJ2-7, with D perhaps TRBD1 (6 bases). The CDR3 length is 17 residues. V gave up 1 base and J gave up 3 bases, with 19 bases separating them. From germline, CDR1 is SGHTA and CDR2 FQGNSA.

This chain links TRBV28 with TRBJ1-2; D not certain. The V gene's germline CDR1 is MDHEN and CDR2 SYDVKM. This CDR3 contains 13 residues. The germline V and J ends were trimmed by 3 bases and 4 bases, with 9 bases remaining between them. The CDR3 loop reads CASSFSQIYGYTF. The CDR3 nucleotides are TGTGCCAGCAGTTTCTCACAGATCTATGGCTACACCTTC.

This chain connects TRBV7-8 to TRBJ2-3; 10 bases agree with TRBD2. The V gene's germline CDR1 is SGHVS and CDR2 FQNEAQ. The trim removed 1 base at V and 5 bases at J, leaving 6 bases unmatched. The CDR3 spans 16 residues. This CDR3 reads CASSLGPTSGIDTQYF. CDR3 DNA: TGTGCCAGCAGCTTAGGTCCTACTAGCGGGATAGATACGCAGTATTTT.

This chain connects TRBV29-1 to TRBJ1-4, with D hard to call. Trimming cost V 6 bases and J 6 bases, with 17 bases left between them. The CDR3 covers 14 residues. From germline, CDR1 is SQVTM and CDR2 ANQGSEA. The CDR3 protein is CSVLGSVEHEKLFF. CDR3 sequence (DNA): TGCAGCGTACTAGGGTCCGTGGAGCATGAAAAACTGTTTTTT.

The chain carries TRBV13 and TRBJ1-3, with D maybe TRBD1 (5 bases). The CDR3 is 15 amino acids. Trimming pared 8 bases from V and 2 bases from J, leaving 16 bases between. Looked up from germline, CDR1 is PRHDT and CDR2 is FYEKMQ (reference sequence). CDR3 sequence: CASQHNPGTGNTIYF. The CDR3 nucleotides are TGTGCCAGCCAACACAATCCAGGGACTGGAAACACCATATATTTT.

This chain connects TRBV18 to TRBJ2-1; TRBD2 matches at 13 bases. V was pared by 3 bases and J by 7 bases, with 9 bases of the junction left unmatched. CDR3 length: 17 residues. Germline CDR1 is KGHSH and CDR2 is LQKENI. CDR3 sequence: CASSPRTSGSKGNEQFF. The CDR3 DNA sequence: TGTGCCAGCTCACCGCGGACTAGCGGGAGTAAGGGAAATGAGCAGTTCTTC. The variable domain in full, completed from reference TRBV18 and TRBJ2-1, reads NAGVMQNPRHLVRRRGQEARLRCSPMKGHSHVYWYRQLPEEGLKFMVYLQKENIIDESGMPKERFSAEFPKEGPSILRIQQVVRGDSAAYFCASSPRTSGSKGNEQFFGPGTRLTVL.

This chain links TRBV19 with TRBJ2-6; 8 bases agree with TRBD1. With V trimmed by 8 bases and J by 0 bases, 3 bases remained unmatched. This CDR3 spans 15 amino acids. The germline V gene has CDR1 LNHDA and CDR2 SQIVND (reference sequence). Written as DNA, the CDR3 is TGTGCCAGTGGCAGGGGGCTCTCTGGGGCCAACGTCCTGACTTTC. Its protein product is CASGRGLSGANVLTF.

This clone was recorded only once. The chain has TRBV29-1 and TRBJ1-4, with a tentative D call TRBD1 (5 bases). Trimming removed 5 bases at V and 3 bases at J, with 10 bases between. Germline CDR1 is SQVTM and CDR2 is ANQGSEA. The CDR3 spans 13 residues. The CDR3 reads CSVLGQPNEKLFF. The CDR3 coding sequence is TGCAGCGTTCTAGGACAACCTAATGAAAAACTGTTTTTT. Full variable domain (rest looked up from reference TRBV29-1 and TRBJ1-4): SAVISQKPSRDICQRGTSLTIQCQVDSQVTMMFWYRQQPGQSLTLIATANQGSEATYESGFVIDKFPISRPNLTFSTLTVSNMSPEDSSIYLCSVLGQPNEKLFFGSGTQLSVL.

The genes are TRBV10-3 and TRBJ1-1; D is possibly TRBD1 (6 bases). This CDR3 has 14 amino acids. The germline V gene has CDR1 ENHRY and CDR2 SYGVKD. With 5 bases removed from V and 1 base from J, the gap between germline ends came to 11 bases. The CDR3 sequence: CAISRDTQNTEAFF. The CDR3 coding sequence is TGTGCCATCAGTAGGGACACCCAGAACACTGAAGCTTTCTTT.

The gene calls are TRBV5-4 and TRBJ1-4; 7 bases are shared with TRBD1. V lost 3 bases to trimming and J lost 8 bases; unmatched junction nucleotides: 4. CDR1 is SGHNT and CDR2 is YYREEE in the germline V gene (reference sequence). The length of the CDR3 is 13 residues. CDR3 sequence: CASSSGGGEKLFF. The CDR3 DNA follows: TGTGCCAGCAGCTCAGGGGGTGGAGAAAAACTGTTTTTT.